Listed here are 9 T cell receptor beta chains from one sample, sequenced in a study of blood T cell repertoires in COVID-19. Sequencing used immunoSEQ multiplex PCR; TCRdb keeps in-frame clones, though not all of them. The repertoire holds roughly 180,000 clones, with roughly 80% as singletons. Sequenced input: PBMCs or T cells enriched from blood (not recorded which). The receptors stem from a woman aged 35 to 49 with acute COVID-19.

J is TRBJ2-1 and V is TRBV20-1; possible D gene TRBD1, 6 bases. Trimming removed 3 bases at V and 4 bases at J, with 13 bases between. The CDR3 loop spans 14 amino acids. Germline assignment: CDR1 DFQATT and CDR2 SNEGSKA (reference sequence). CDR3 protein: CSASLRTAYNEQFF. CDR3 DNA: TGCAGTGCTAGTCTCCGGACAGCTTACAATGAGCAGTTCTTC.

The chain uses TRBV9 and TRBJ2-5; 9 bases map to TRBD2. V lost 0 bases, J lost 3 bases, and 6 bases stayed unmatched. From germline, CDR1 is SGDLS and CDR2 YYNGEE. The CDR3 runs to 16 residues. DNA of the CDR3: TGTGCCAGCAGCGTAGGTCCTAGCGGGGTAGAAGAGACCCAGTACTTC. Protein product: CASSVGPSGVEETQYF.

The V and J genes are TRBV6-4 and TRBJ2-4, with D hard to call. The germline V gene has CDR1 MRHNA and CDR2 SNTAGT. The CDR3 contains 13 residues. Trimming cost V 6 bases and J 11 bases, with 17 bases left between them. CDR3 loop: CASSPPEVYVQYF. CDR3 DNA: TGTGCCAGCAGCCCTCCCGAGGTTTATGTTCAGTACTTC.

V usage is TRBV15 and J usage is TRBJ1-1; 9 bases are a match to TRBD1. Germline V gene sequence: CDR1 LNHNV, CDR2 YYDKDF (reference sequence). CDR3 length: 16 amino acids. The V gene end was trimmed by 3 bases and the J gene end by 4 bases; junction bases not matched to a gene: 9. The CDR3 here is CATSSRLQGAGTEAFF. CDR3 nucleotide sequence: TGTGCCACCAGCAGCCGTCTACAGGGGGCAGGCACTGAAGCTTTCTTT.

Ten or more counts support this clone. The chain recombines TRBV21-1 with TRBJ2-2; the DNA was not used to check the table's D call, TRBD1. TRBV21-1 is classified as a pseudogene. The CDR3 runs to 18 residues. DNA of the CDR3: TGTGCCAGCAGCAAAAATGCCCAGACAGGGGGCTACACCGGGGAGCTGTTTTTT. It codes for CASSKNAQTGGYTGELFF.

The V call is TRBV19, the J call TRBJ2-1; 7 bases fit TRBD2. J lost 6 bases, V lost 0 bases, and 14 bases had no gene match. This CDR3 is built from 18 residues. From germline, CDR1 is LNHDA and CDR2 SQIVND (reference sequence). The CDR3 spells CASSIDLRGGGSGNEQFF. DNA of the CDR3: TGTGCCAGTAGTATAGATCTGAGGGGTGGCGGGAGCGGCAATGAGCAGTTCTTC.

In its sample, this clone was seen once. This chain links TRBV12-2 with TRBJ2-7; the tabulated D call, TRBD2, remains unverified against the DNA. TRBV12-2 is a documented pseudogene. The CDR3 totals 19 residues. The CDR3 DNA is TGTGCAAGTCGCTCACCCCTTTTTTGGGGGGGACAAAAAGACTGCGAGCAGTACGTC. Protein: CASRSPLFWGGQKDCEQYV.

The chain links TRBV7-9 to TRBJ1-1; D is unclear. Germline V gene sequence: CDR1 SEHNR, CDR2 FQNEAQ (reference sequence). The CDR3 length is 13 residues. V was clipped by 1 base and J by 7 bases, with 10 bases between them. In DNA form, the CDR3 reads TGTGCCAGCAGCTTAGGAGGAGGGTATGAAGCTTTCTTT. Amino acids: CASSLGGGYEAFF. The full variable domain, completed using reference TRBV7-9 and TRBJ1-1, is DTGVSQNPRHKITKRGQNVTFRCDPISEHNRLYWYRQTLGQGPEFLTYFQNEAQLEKSRLLSDRFSAERPKGSFSTLEIQRTEQGDSAMYLCASSLGGGYEAFFGQGTRLTVV.

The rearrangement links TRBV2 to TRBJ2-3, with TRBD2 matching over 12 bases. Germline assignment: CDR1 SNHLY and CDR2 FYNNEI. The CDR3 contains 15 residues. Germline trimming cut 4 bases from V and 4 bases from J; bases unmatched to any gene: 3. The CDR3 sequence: CASSVRLAGADTQYF. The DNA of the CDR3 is TGTGCCAGCAGTGTAAGACTAGCGGGAGCAGATACGCAGTATTTT. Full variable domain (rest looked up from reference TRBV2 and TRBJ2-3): EPEVTQTPSHQVTQMGQEVILRCVPISNHLYFYWYRQILGQKVEFLVSFYNNEISEKSEIFDDQFSVERPDGSNFTLKIRSTKLEDSAMYFCASSVRLAGADTQYFGPGTRLTVL.